This TCR beta chain is drawn from a study of CD8 T cells in ankylosing spondylitis. This clonotype turned up a few times. Its antigen is undetermined. Study results and caveats: Prior literature has documented some motif variants in synovial fluid and blood from reactive arthritis. Characteristic of ankylosing spondylitis blood, it appeared, was a TCR beta motif comprising roughly eight highly homologous variants.

The CDR3 has 15 amino acids. The ends were cut back, 5 bases at V and 9 bases at J, with 17 bases in the middle. Germline CDR1 and CDR2: SGHNT and YENEEA. TCRdb used MiXCR to reprocess the 5' RACE reads, holding one entry per CDR3 protein. There are 200,000 or so distinct CDR3 sequences in the sample; over 10% occur only once, and approximately 10% lies in the top ten. This chain joins TRBV11-3 and TRBJ1-6, with D possibly being TRBD1 (5 bases). Sequencing was done on a sample of blood, either unsorted or a sorted T cell fraction (not recorded which). The origin of this receptor is a female donor with ankylosing spondylitis or in good health (not recorded which). DNA of the CDR3: TGTGCCAGCAGCCTACGGTTGGGGCATTCTTCACCCCTCCACTTT. Translation gives CASSLRLGHSSPLHF.